This passage covers 8 T cell receptor beta chains from one sample sequenced in a study of a mutant IDH1 vaccine in newly diagnosed glioma. Method: immunoSEQ multiplex PCR; TCRdb's copy keeps in-frame clones and lacks some. The sample lists approximately 45,000 clones; approximately 90% were seen once. Their antigens are not known. Time point in this sample: week 23, last vaccination. Doses comprised 300 ug of mutant IDH1 20-mer peptide each, plus topical imiquimod. The specimen comprised PBMCs, sampled from a glioma patient whose treatment included an IDH1 peptide vaccine. These receptors were obtained from a middle-aged man with glioma.

Only one count was recorded for this clone. The chain uses TRBV25-1 and TRBJ2-5; D is possibly TRBD1 or TRBD2 (5 bases each). Trimming shortened V by 6 bases and J by 5 bases, and 13 bases separated the two germline ends. The CDR3 contains 13 residues. Germline CDR1 and CDR2: MGHDK and SYGVNS. CDR3 protein: CASRREGVETQYF. For the CDR3, the DNA is TGTGCCAGCAGGAGGGAAGGGGTTGAGACCCAGTACTTC.

The chain couples TRBV2 to TRBJ2-4; TRBD1 might be the D (6 bases). Germline V CDR1 and CDR2: SNHLY, FYNNEI. The V gene lost 6 bases and the J gene lost 0 bases, with 12 bases spanning the gap. The CDR3 length is 15 residues. The CDR3 loop reads CASSPQGLAKNIQYF. Written as DNA, the CDR3 is TGTGCCAGCAGCCCACAGGGTTTAGCCAAAAACATTCAGTACTTC. Complete variable domain (other parts from reference TRBV2 and TRBJ2-4): EPEVTQTPSHQVTQMGQEVILRCVPISNHLYFYWYRQILGQKVEFLVSFYNNEISEKSEIFDDQFSVERPDGSNFTLKIRSTKLEDSAMYFCASSPQGLAKNIQYFGAGTRLSVL.

The chain links TRBV5-1 to TRBJ2-3; 14 bases match TRBD2. The germline gives CDR1 SGHRS, CDR2 YFSETQ. The CDR3 loop spans 20 amino acids. The J segment lost 4 bases and the V segment lost 7 bases, leaving 20 bases of the junction unmatched. Here the CDR3 reads CASAEAHQGGLAGAADTQYF. CDR3 coding DNA: TGCGCCAGCGCCGAAGCCCATCAGGGGGGACTAGCGGGAGCTGCAGATACGCAGTATTTT.

V usage is TRBV4-2 and J usage is TRBJ1-2, with unresolved D. V dropped 4 bases and J dropped 9 bases, with 9 bases sitting between them. The CDR3 consists of 11 residues. Per germline, CDR1 LGHNA and CDR2 YNFKEQ. CDR3 DNA sequence: TGTGCCAGCAGCCTTGAGGCTCGCTACACCTTC. Encoded protein: CASSLEARYTF.

CDR3 DNA: TGTGCCTGGGCCACACCGTTGGGACACTTATACGAGCAGTACTTC. This encodes CAWATPLGHLYEQYF. The rearrangement links TRBV30 to TRBJ2-7; D possibly corresponds to TRBD1 (6 bases). V was cut by 5 bases and J by 4 bases, with 21 bases left in between. The CDR3 has 15 amino acids. Germline V gene sequence: CDR1 GTSNPN, CDR2 SVGIG (reference sequence).

The chain combines TRBV7-9 with TRBJ2-1; D unclear. The CDR3 consists of 15 residues. Germline loops: CDR1 SEHNR, CDR2 FQNEAQ (reference sequence). Trimming cost V 3 bases and J 3 bases, with 12 bases left between them. The CDR3 bases are TGTGCCAGCAGCTTTTTTTTGCGCGACTACAATGAGCAGTTCTTC. The encoded protein is CASSFFLRDYNEQFF.

V is TRBV9 and J is TRBJ2-3; 12 bases are shared with TRBD2. The J segment lost 4 bases and the V segment lost 2 bases, leaving 2 bases of the junction unmatched. The CDR3 loop spans 15 amino acids. CDR1 is SGDLS, CDR2 YYNGEE, per germline. CDR3 DNA: TGTGCCAGCAGCGTCCTAGCGGGAGGGGCAGATACGCAGTATTTT. This translates into CASSVLAGGADTQYF.

The chain joins TRBV28 to TRBJ1-2; no definite D call. The germline V gene has CDR1 MDHEN and CDR2 SYDVKM. This CDR3 is 14 amino acids long. V shed 5 bases and J shed 2 bases, with 12 bases lying between them. In DNA form, the CDR3 reads TGTGCCAGCAGTAAAGCGGGCGGAAACTATGGCTACACCTTC. The encoded protein is CASSKAGGNYGYTF.